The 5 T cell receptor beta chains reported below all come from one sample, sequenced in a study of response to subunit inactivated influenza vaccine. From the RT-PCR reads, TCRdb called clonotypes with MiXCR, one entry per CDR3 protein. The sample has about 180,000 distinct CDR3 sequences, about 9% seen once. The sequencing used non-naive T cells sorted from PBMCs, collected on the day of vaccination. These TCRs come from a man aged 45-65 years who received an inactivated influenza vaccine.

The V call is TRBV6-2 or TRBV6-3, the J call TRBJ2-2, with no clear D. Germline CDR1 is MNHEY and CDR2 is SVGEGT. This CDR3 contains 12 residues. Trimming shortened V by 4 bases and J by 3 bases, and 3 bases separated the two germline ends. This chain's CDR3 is CASSSYTGELFF. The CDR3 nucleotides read TGTGCCAGCAGTTCCTACACCGGGGAGCTGTTTTTT.

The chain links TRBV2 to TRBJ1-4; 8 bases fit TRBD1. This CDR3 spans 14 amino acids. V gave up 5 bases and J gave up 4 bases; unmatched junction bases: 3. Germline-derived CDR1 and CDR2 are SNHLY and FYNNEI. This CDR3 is CASSFDRGNEKLFF. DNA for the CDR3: TGTGCCAGCAGTTTTGACAGGGGTAATGAAAAACTGTTTTTT.

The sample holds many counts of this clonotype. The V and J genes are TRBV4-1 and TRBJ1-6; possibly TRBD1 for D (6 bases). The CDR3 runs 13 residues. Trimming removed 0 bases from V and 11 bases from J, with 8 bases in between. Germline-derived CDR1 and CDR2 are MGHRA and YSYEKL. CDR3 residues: CASSQEGGTPLHF. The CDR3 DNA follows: TGCGCCAGCAGCCAAGAAGGGGGTACACCCCTCCACTTT.

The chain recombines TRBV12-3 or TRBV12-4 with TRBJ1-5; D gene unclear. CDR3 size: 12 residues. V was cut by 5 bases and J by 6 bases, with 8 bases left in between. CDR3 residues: CASSALGQPQHF. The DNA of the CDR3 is TGTGCCAGCAGTGCCCTGGGTCAGCCCCAGCATTTT.

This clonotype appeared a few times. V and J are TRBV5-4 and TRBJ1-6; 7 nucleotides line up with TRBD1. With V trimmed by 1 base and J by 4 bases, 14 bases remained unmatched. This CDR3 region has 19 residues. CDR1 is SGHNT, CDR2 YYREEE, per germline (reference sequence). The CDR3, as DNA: TGTGCCAGCAGCTTGCGCCCCCAGGGGACAGTCCTTTATAATTCACCCCTCCACTTT. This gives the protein CASSLRPQGTVLYNSPLHF.